This T cell receptor (beta chain) was identified in a study of lymphopenia after photon versus proton radiotherapy. V lost 10 bases to trimming and J lost 1 base, with 15 bases between them. This CDR3 spans 14 amino acids. Germline V gives CDR1 ENHRY, CDR2 SYGVKD. Data came from immunoSEQ multiplex PCR; TCRdb stores just in-frame clones and leaves some out. The sample has about 29,000 clones; roughly 86% are singletons. Findings and limits, study-wide: Larger post-nadir TCR diversity loss correlated inversely with survival in deceased patients. After the lymphocyte nadir, photon-treated repertoires showed oligoclonal expansion, especially of CD8+ Temra cells. Under photons, naive T cells and diversity fell while effector/memory populations rose. Only patients who died were analyzed for survival; proton advantage is unproven.

A word on this clone: Antigen unknown.

The input for sequencing was peripheral blood, taken from a patient treated with proton-based radiotherapy. The origin of this receptor is a woman aged 60-75 years with cholangiocarcinoma. Some clones in this sample may be carry-over from other donors' samples. This rearrangement joins TRBV10-3 to TRBJ2-3; D gene uncertain. The CDR3 nucleotides read TGTGCCACCGCCGGAACAACGGGCACAGATACGCAGTATTTT. Its protein product is CATAGTTGTDTQYF.